The next 8 T cell receptor beta chains were all read from a single sample in a study of tumor and adjacent non-tumor tissue in lung cancer. A modified ARM-PCR protocol with three rounds of nested PCR amplified TCRbeta. Via MiXCR, TCRdb re-called the multiplex PCR reads, giving one row per CDR3 protein. The data contain 110,000 or so distinct CDR3 sequences, around 75% of them singletons. This sample's RNA came from whole unsorted tissue. Input material: lung tumor tissue. The receptors stem from a woman aged 55-70 years with non-small cell lung cancer.

Points on this clonotype: Given a much more abundant clone one base away, this may be a read error. This chain joins TRBV12-3 or TRBV12-4 and TRBJ2-7; perhaps TRBD2 as D (5 bases). The CDR3 loop spans 13 amino acids. The DNA for the CDR3 is TGTGCCAACAGTTCAACTAGTTCCTACGAGCAGTACTTC. Its translation is CANSSTSSYEQYF.

With respect to this clonotype: A much larger clonotype is one base distant, so this may be a read error. The chain employs TRBV20-1 and TRBJ1-1; a possible D gene is TRBD1 (5 bases). Germline V lookup: CDR1 DFQATT, CDR2 SNEGSKA (reference sequence). V lost 7 bases, J lost 1 base, and 13 bases lay in between. CDR3 size: 13 residues. CDR3 sequence: CSVSGDANTEAFF. In DNA form, the CDR3 reads TGCAGTGTTTCCGGGGACGCGAACACTGAAGCTTTCTTT.

This clonotype appeared a single time. A read error may explain this, as a much larger clone is one base away. V and J are TRBV5-4 and TRBJ1-6; TRBD1 matches 9 bases. CDR3 length: 15 residues. V shed 5 bases and J 4 bases; nucleotides not matched to a gene: 4. Germline V gene data show CDR1 as SGHNT and CDR2 as YYREEE (reference sequence). The CDR3 nucleotides read TGTGCCAGCAGATCCGGGACAGGGTATAATTCACCCCTCCACTTT. It translates to CASRSGTGYNSPLHF.

Comments on this clonotype: A read error may be the cause here, since a much bigger clone is one base away. This rearrangement joins TRBV20-1 to TRBJ1-4, with D unclear. From germline, CDR1 is DFQATT and CDR2 SNEGSKA (reference sequence). The length of the CDR3 is 13 residues. Trimming took off 3 bases at V and 8 bases at J, with 13 bases between the two ends. CDR3 loop: CSARFKSDEKLFF. DNA of the CDR3: TGCAGTGCTAGGTTTAAGTCCGACGAAAAACTGTTTTTT.

A remark on this clonotype: A much larger clone lies a single base off, so this may be a read error. The gene calls are TRBV6-2 or TRBV6-3 and TRBJ2-7; no clear D. Trimming stripped 6 bases from V and 0 bases from J, with 12 bases between. The CDR3 runs 14 residues. CDR1 and CDR2 from the germline V gene are MNHEY and SVGEGT. The CDR3 sequence: CASSRQGSSYEQYF. DNA for the CDR3: TGTGCCAGCAGCCGACAAGGCTCCTCCTACGAGCAGTACTTC.

A note on this clonotype: This may arise from a read error, as a much more abundant clone is one base away. This sequence joins TRBV20-1 and TRBJ2-7; 9 bases map to TRBD2. CDR1 is DFQATT and CDR2 is SNEGSKA in the germline V gene (reference sequence). This CDR3 contains 14 residues. CDR3 protein: CNARPSGTSYEQYF. The CDR3 coding sequence is TGCAATGCTAGACCTAGCGGGACCTCCTACGAGCAGTACTTC.

Concerning this clonotype: Sequence at one end of the junction differs from germline and may be a read error. The V call is TRBV20-1, the J call TRBJ1-2, with D unclear. Per germline, CDR1 DFQATT and CDR2 SNEGSKA (reference sequence). This CDR3 region has 12 residues. The CDR3 nucleotides read TGCAATGCTACTCCCAACTACTATGGTTACACCTTC. Its translation: CNATPNYYGYTF.

A note on this clonotype: One end of the junction fails to match germline, which may point to a read error. The chain has TRBV5-5 and TRBJ1-5, with D possibly TRBD1 on 5 matching bases. The CDR3 runs to 16 residues. The germline V gene has CDR1 SGHKS and CDR2 YYEKEE (reference sequence). The CDR3 loop reads CASSRDSGRLGQSQPF. The CDR3 bases are TGTGCCAGCAGCAGAGACAGCGGCCGACTTGGTCAGTCCCAGCCTTTT.